This is a list of T cell receptor beta chains from one sample in a study of blood T cell repertoires in COVID-19. Assay used: immunoSEQ multiplex PCR; TCRdb lists only in-frame clones, some missing. This sample has roughly 100,000 clones, with about 89% found just once. The source material was peripheral blood. These receptors originate from a human donor in a cohort sampled during active COVID-19. The conserved cysteine and the conserved F or W are not part of the CDR3 here. A D gene is named only where the DNA matches it firmly.

V gene: TRBV13
D gene: .
CDR3 protein: ASSRGALDPPDTQY

V gene: TRBV7-2
D gene: TRBD1
CDR3 protein: ASSLGSTGVSNQPQH

V gene: TRBV11-2
D gene: .
CDR3 protein: ASSLGQRPSPLH

V gene: TRBV5-5
D gene: .
CDR3 protein: ASSPRGGTEAF

V gene: TRBV3-1/TRBV3-2
D gene: .
CDR3 protein: ASSQGQGGKNIQY

V gene: TRBV6-5
D gene: .
CDR3 protein: ASRGGAKGEQY

V gene: TRBV6-6
D gene: TRBD1
CDR3 protein: ASTQTGTGDQPQH

V gene: TRBV27
D gene: TRBD2
CDR3 protein: ASRVQRESPNEQF

V gene: TRBV7-9
D gene: TRBD2
CDR3 protein: ASSLMAGGWTDTQY

V gene: TRBV2
D gene: .
CDR3 protein: ASSVAGLGEQY

V gene: TRBV2
D gene: .
CDR3 protein: ASSLSISGLLDRF

V gene: TRBV6-6
D gene: TRBD1
CDR3 protein: ASSPLPGGTGGGDTQY

V gene: TRBV5-4
D gene: TRBD1
CDR3 protein: ASSRDRASTEAF

V gene: TRBV7-2
D gene: TRBD1
CDR3 protein: ASSSGQGPNSPLH

V gene: TRBV10-3
D gene: TRBD1
CDR3 protein: AISGGQGRTEAF

V gene: TRBV19
D gene: .
CDR3 protein: ASSMEHLINTEAF

V gene: TRBV2
D gene: .
CDR3 protein: ASSDARTTTDTQY

V gene: TRBV4-1
D gene: .
CDR3 protein: ASSQDRMGGETQY

V gene: TRBV5-1
D gene: .
CDR3 protein: ASSLAATNTGELF

V gene: TRBV9
D gene: TRBD2
CDR3 protein: ASSVGPSGGLNEQF

V gene: TRBV7-6
D gene: .
CDR3 protein: ASSLGRGRQETQY

V gene: TRBV2
D gene: TRBD1
CDR3 protein: ASSRQGLYNEQF

V gene: TRBV7-2
D gene: .
CDR3 protein: ASSTASGVSYEQY

V gene: TRBV4-2
D gene: .
CDR3 protein: ASSQVPSGRADPYGYT

V gene: TRBV28
D gene: .
CDR3 protein: ASSLNSGTYLHQPQH

V gene: TRBV20-1
D gene: TRBD1
CDR3 protein: SASGTGKVYAYEQY

V gene: TRBV9
D gene: TRBD2
CDR3 protein: ASSVRAEPPGTSGRTDTQY

V gene: TRBV7-9
D gene: .
CDR3 protein: ASSPPESVRGNTIY

V gene: TRBV5-6
D gene: .
CDR3 protein: ASSLGPGQHQETQY

V gene: TRBV28
D gene: .
CDR3 protein: ASSFGGVGYGYT

V gene: TRBV27
D gene: .
CDR3 protein: ASSFTGSHEQY

V gene: TRBV21-1
D gene: .
CDR3 protein: ASSEQCPRRPPNYGYT

V gene: TRBV27
D gene: TRBD2
CDR3 protein: ASSWGAGGQYEQY

V gene: TRBV5-1
D gene: .
CDR3 protein: ASSWDSKGTEAF

V gene: TRBV4-3
D gene: TRBD1
CDR3 protein: ASSLRDRGETQY

V gene: TRBV2
D gene: .
CDR3 protein: ASRTGTPYTQH

V gene: TRBV19
D gene: TRBD1
CDR3 protein: ASSTQGILETQY

V gene: TRBV11-1
D gene: TRBD1
CDR3 protein: ASSYGQGPTEAF

V gene: TRBV7-2
D gene: .
CDR3 protein: ASSLAGVINSPLH

V gene: TRBV7-9
D gene: .
CDR3 protein: ASSLEQGSYT

V gene: TRBV5-1
D gene: .
CDR3 protein: ASSLATGSYGYT

V gene: TRBV4-1
D gene: TRBD2
CDR3 protein: ASSQDGAGGWSKY

V gene: TRBV12-5
D gene: .
CDR3 protein: ASGLALYGELF

V gene: TRBV4-1
D gene: TRBD1
CDR3 protein: ASSQSGQMNTEAF

V gene: TRBV28
D gene: TRBD2
CDR3 protein: ATQPAGLETQY

V gene: TRBV6-5
D gene: TRBD2
CDR3 protein: ASVSGRHRTDTQY

V gene: TRBV6-4
D gene: .
CDR3 protein: ASSDAGPCFKEVLSGQPQH

V gene: TRBV5-1
D gene: TRBD2
CDR3 protein: ASSSLAGGSYEQY

V gene: TRBV7-9
D gene: TRBD1
CDR3 protein: ASSLVTGGGEKLF

V gene: TRBV3-1/TRBV3-2
D gene: TRBD2
CDR3 protein: ASSQIPGLAATDYNEQF

V gene: TRBV19
D gene: TRBD1
CDR3 protein: ASGTGFYGYT

V gene: TRBV7-2
D gene: TRBD1
CDR3 protein: ASSSHGQGAGATNEKLF

V gene: TRBV5-5
D gene: TRBD1
CDR3 protein: ASSDRDRTSTDTQY

V gene: TRBV7-8
D gene: TRBD1
CDR3 protein: ASSSPGQLGHTGELF